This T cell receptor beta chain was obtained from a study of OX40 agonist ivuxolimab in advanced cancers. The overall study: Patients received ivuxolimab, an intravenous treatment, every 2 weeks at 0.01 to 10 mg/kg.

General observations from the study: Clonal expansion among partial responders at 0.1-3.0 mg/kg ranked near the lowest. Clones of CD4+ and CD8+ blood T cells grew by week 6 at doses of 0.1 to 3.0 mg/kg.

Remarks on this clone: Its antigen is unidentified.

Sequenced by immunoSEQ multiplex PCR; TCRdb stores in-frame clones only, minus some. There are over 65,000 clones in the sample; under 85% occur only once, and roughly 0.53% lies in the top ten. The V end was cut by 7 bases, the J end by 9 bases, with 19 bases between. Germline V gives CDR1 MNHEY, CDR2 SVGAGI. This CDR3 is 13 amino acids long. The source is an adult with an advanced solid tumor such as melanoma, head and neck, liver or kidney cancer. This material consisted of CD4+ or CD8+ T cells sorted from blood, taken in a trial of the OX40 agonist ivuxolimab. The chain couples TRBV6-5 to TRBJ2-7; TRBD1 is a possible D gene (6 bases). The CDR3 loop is CASTRDRTSRQYF. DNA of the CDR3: TGTGCCAGCACCCGTGACAGGACCTCAAGGCAGTACTTC.